The source of this T cell receptor (beta chain) is a study of cytomegalovirus exposure and HLA in healthy donors. Broader study findings: Later on, an analysis found that several of the most significant clusters appeared to be linked to common viral pathogens, which included parvovirus B19. Later, TCR association rates were found to vary by HLA locus, highest for DRB1 and lowest for HLA-C. Follow-up analysis later connected one missense variant in DCLRE1C with trimming of TCR beta V- and J-genes.

J was trimmed by 4 bases and V by 2 bases; bases with no gene match: 9. CDR1 is SGHTA, CDR2 FQGNSA, per germline. The CDR3 is 16 amino acids. The study ran its PCR with 60 Vbeta and 13 Jbeta primers. Sequenced by immunoSEQ multiplex PCR; TCRdb stores in-frame clones only, minus some. In the table there are 140,000 to 150,000 clones, around 80% of which are singletons. In the case of this clone: Its antigen is unidentified.

The source material was PBMCs. The receptor was derived from a man aged 40-50 years in good health and CMV-seronegative. The chain has TRBV7-2 and TRBJ1-2; 8 nucleotides align to TRBD1. Written as DNA, the CDR3 is TGTGCCAGCAGCTTATCATTTACAGGGGGTGGCTATGGCTACACCTTC. Translated, it gives CASSLSFTGGGYGYTF.